These 20 T cell receptor beta chains were all obtained from the same sample, sequenced in a study of T cell repertoires in cytomegalovirus infection. Their antigen targets remain unknown. TCRdb re-called the reads with MiXCR, one entry per CDR3 protein. The sample shows 65,000 to 85,000 distinct CDR3 sequences, about 30% of them seen only once. The material sequenced was CD8+ T cells from cultured PBMCs, taken from culture after CMV antigen stimulation. The source is a human donor in good health (CMV status not recorded). Some clones in this sample may be carry-over from other donors' samples.

This clonotype was observed a single time. This chain uses TRBV20-1 with TRBJ2-5, with a weak D call TRBD1 (5 bases). Trimming left V 6 bases short and J 2 bases short, with 19 bases between. The CDR3 consists of 15 residues. Germline V gene lookup returns CDR1 DFQATT and CDR2 SNEGSKA (reference sequence). The CDR3 bases are TGCAGTGCGGAAGGGGCTTTTGGCAAACAAGAGACCCAGTACTTC. Translated, it gives CSAEGAFGKQETQYF.

About this clonotype itself: Compared with germline, one end of the junction differs, possibly owing to a read error. The rearrangement uses TRBV11-2 and TRBJ2-1, with 10 bases lining up with TRBD2. Germline values: CDR1 SGHAT, CDR2 FQNNGV. The CDR3 sequence is 14 residues long. In DNA, the CDR3 is TGTGCCAGCAGCCAAGCTAGCGGGAGTTATGAGCGGTTCTTC. As protein: CASSQASGSYERFF.

The chain recombines TRBV27 with TRBJ2-1; D is unresolved. The V end lost 8 bases, the J end lost 6 bases, and 17 bases lay between the germline ends. This CDR3 has 14 residues. Looked up from germline, CDR1 is MNHEY and CDR2 is SMNVEV (reference sequence). The CDR3 loop is CASRAMIFGNEQFF. CDR3 coding DNA: TGTGCCAGCCGAGCTATGATCTTCGGCAATGAGCAGTTCTTC.

The chain couples TRBV4-3 to TRBJ2-1; TRBD1 matches at 9 bases. Per germline, CDR1 LGHNA and CDR2 YSLEER. The CDR3 length is 15 residues. V gave up 3 bases and J gave up 5 bases; unmatched junction bases: 5. CDR3 nucleotides: TGCGCCAGCAGCCAGGCGGGACAGGGAAACAATGAGCAGTTCTTC. Translated: CASSQAGQGNNEQFF.

This clonotype was recorded a few times. The chain employs TRBV6-8 and TRBJ2-4, with D possibly being TRBD1 (7 bases). CDR3 length equals 21 residues. Per germline, CDR1 MNHGY and CDR2 SAAAGT. V dropped 8 bases and J dropped 0 bases, with 32 bases sitting between them. In DNA, the CDR3 is TGTGCCAGCGACAGGGACTGGAATCGAGACACGAGGCTACGAGCCAAAAACATTCAGTACTTC. It yields the protein CASDRDWNRDTRLRAKNIQYF.

This chain uses TRBV20-1 with TRBJ2-7; D possibly matches TRBD1 or TRBD2 (6 bases each). The CDR3 spans 14 residues. The germline V gene has CDR1 DFQATT and CDR2 SNEGSKA (reference sequence). Trimming removed 0 bases at V and 2 bases at J, with 11 bases between. CDR3 residues: CSARDQEGAYEQYF. The CDR3 DNA is TGCAGTGCTAGAGATCAGGAGGGGGCCTACGAGCAGTACTTC.

The CDR3 DNA sequence: TGCGCCAGCAGCCAAGACACTAGCGGGAGCATCCTGACCGGGGAGCTGTTTTTT. Translation: CASSQDTSGSILTGELFF. This sequence joins TRBV4-3 and TRBJ2-2; TRBD2 agrees at 11 bases. The germline CDR1 and CDR2 sequences are LGHNA and YSLEER. The J segment lost 5 bases and the V segment lost 0 bases, leaving 8 bases of the junction unmatched. The CDR3 covers 18 residues.

This clonotype was detected a few times. The chain combines TRBV10-3 with TRBJ1-1; D might be TRBD1 (5 bases). The ends were cut back, 1 base at V and 3 bases at J, with 12 bases in the middle. Germline values: CDR1 ENHRY, CDR2 SYGVKD. The CDR3 loop spans 15 amino acids. This chain's CDR3 is CAISEWEGADTEAFF. DNA of the CDR3: TGTGCCATCAGTGAGTGGGAAGGGGCGGACACTGAAGCTTTCTTT.

This clonotype was seen repeatedly, ten times or more. The chain is built from TRBV27 and TRBJ2-5, with 11 bases fitting TRBD2. From germline, CDR1 is MNHEY and CDR2 SMNVEV (reference sequence). This CDR3 region has 16 residues. Trimming at V came to 4 bases and at J to 3 bases, leaving 7 bases not matched to a gene. The DNA for the CDR3 is TGTGCCAGCAGTTCTACTAGCGGGGGTCTAGAAGAGACCCAGTACTTC. Translated: CASSSTSGGLEETQYF.

This rearrangement joins TRBV29-1 to TRBJ2-1; tentative D call: TRBD1 (6 bases). V was cut by 4 bases and J by 2 bases, with 9 bases left in between. There are 13 residues in the CDR3. CDR1 and CDR2 from the germline V gene are SQVTM and ANQGSEA. CDR3 residues: CSVVGGPYNEQFF. In DNA form, the CDR3 reads TGCAGCGTTGTAGGGGGACCCTACAATGAGCAGTTCTTC.

This chain joins TRBV4-3 and TRBJ2-3, with D tentatively TRBD1 (6 bases). The germline V gene has CDR1 LGHNA and CDR2 YSLEER. This CDR3 has 18 amino acids. V lost 1 base, J lost 2 bases, and 19 bases lay in between. The CDR3 is CASSQGISGTINTDTQYF. Here the CDR3 DNA reads TGCGCCAGCAGCCAAGGAATTTCCGGGACAATAAACACAGATACGCAGTATTTT.

This clonotype was found a few times. This chain uses TRBV20-1 with TRBJ1-4; TRBD1 might be the D (6 bases). Trimming took 0 bases from V and 3 from J, leaving 17 bases between them. The length of the CDR3 is 17 residues. Germline V gene sequence: CDR1 DFQATT, CDR2 SNEGSKA (reference sequence). CDR3 region: CSARDGGTPRPNEKLFF. The DNA of the CDR3 is TGCAGTGCTAGAGATGGAGGGACACCACGGCCTAATGAAAAACTGTTTTTT.

This clonotype was counted ten times or more. The V gene is TRBV12-3 or TRBV12-4, the J gene TRBJ2-1; 7 bases fit TRBD2. The CDR3 is 15 residues long. V trimming: 7 bases; J trimming: 1 base; junction bases outside the gene matches: 7. The CDR3 loop reads CASILSGLSYNEQFF. CDR3 nucleotide sequence: TGTGCCAGCATACTTAGCGGGTTATCCTACAATGAGCAGTTCTTC.

Many counts were recorded for this clonotype. The chain recombines TRBV7-9 with TRBJ2-1; 14 bases are a match to TRBD2. The V segment lost 5 bases and the J segment 8 bases; nucleotides outside the gene matches: 8. The V gene's germline CDR1 is SEHNR and CDR2 FQNEAQ (reference sequence). The CDR3 totals 16 residues. CDR3 DNA sequence: TGTGCCAGCAGCCCCCGGACTAGCGGGGGGTTGGATGAGCAGTTCTTC. It specifies CASSPRTSGGLDEQFF.

A word on this clonotype: A much larger clone differs from this one at a single base, so this may be a read error. V is TRBV9 and J is TRBJ2-1, with D perhaps matching TRBD2 (5 bases). The CDR3 loop spans 12 amino acids. Germline V gene sequence: CDR1 SGDLS, CDR2 YYNGEE. This chain's CDR3 is CASSPGGSEQLF. The CDR3 DNA follows: TGTGCCAGCAGCCCCGGCGGTAGCGAGCAGTTGTTC.

The V gene is TRBV19, the J gene TRBJ1-6; D possibly corresponds to TRBD1 (5 bases). Trimming took 2 bases from V and 5 from J, leaving 10 bases between them. The CDR3 extends over 15 amino acids. Germline lookup yields CDR1 LNHDA and CDR2 SQIVND (reference sequence). The CDR3, as DNA: TGTGCCAGTAGTATATCCGGGGCCGATAATTCACCCCTCCACTTT. This gives the protein CASSISGADNSPLHF.

The rearrangement uses TRBV9 and TRBJ2-5; 7 bases fit TRBD2. The germline CDR1 and CDR2 sequences are SGDLS and YYNGEE. V lost 4 bases to trimming and J lost 0 bases; unmatched junction nucleotides: 6. CDR3 length: 15 residues. As DNA, the CDR3 is TGTGCCAGCAGCTCCCGGGACTACAACCAAGAGACCCAGTACTTC. It codes for CASSSRDYNQETQYF.

This clonotype was seen at least ten times. CDR3 loop: CASSLPPQETQYF. As DNA, the CDR3 is TGTGCCAGCAGTTTACCCCCACAAGAGACCCAGTACTTC. The chain couples TRBV12-3 or TRBV12-4 to TRBJ2-5; D remains unclear. This CDR3 is built from 13 residues. V was pared by 2 bases and J by 2 bases, with 6 bases between.

This sequence joins TRBV20-1 and TRBJ2-7; D might be TRBD1 (5 bases). The germline V gene has CDR1 DFQATT and CDR2 SNEGSKA (reference sequence). The ends were cut back, 8 bases at V and 0 bases at J, with 14 bases in the middle. The CDR3 loop spans 13 amino acids. CDR3 nucleotide sequence: TGCAGTTGCCCCGGTGACAGCTCCTACGAGCAGTACTTC. It codes for CSCPGDSSYEQYF.

V and J are TRBV7-9 and TRBJ2-1; 8 bases match TRBD1. The V gene end was trimmed by 6 bases and the J gene end by 8 bases; junction bases not matched to a gene: 12. Germline assignment: CDR1 SEHNR and CDR2 FQNEAQ (reference sequence). CDR3 length: 15 residues. The DNA for the CDR3 is TGTGCCAGCAGTCCCGCGGACAGGGAAGGGGATGAGCAGTTCTTC. Translation gives CASSPADREGDEQFF.